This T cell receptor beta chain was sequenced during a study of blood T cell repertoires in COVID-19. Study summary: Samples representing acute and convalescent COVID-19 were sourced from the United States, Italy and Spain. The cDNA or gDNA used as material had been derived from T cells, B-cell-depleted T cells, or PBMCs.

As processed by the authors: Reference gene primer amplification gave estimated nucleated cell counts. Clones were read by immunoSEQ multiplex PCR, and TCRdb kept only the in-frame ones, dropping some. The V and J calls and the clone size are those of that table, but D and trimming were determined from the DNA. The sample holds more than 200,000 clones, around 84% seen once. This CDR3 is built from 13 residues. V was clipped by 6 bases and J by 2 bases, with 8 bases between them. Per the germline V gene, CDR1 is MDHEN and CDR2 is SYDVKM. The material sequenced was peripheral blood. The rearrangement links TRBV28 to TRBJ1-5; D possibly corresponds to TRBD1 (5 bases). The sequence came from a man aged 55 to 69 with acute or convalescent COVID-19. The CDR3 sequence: CASREQGNQPQHF. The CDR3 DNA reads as TGTGCCAGCAGGGAACAGGGCAATCAGCCCCAGCATTTT.